One and the same sample provided the 14 T cell receptor beta chains below, sequenced in a study of follicular helper T cells after annual influenza vaccination. Only in-frame clones appear in the TCRdb table, and some are missing; sequencing was by immunoSEQ multiplex PCR. The repertoire consists of 4,800 or so clones, with more than 70% occurring once and the leading ten covering less than 1.5%. Time point indicated: 2013-2014 season, 7 days after vaccination. The sample here was CXCR5+ CD38- circulating T follicular helper cells from blood, taken 7 days after influenza vaccination. Specified subset: circulating Tfh, non-naive CD4+CXCR5+PD-1+ (ICOS+CD38+ or ICOS-CD38-). The receptors come from an adult who received the influenza vaccine.

This clone was counted a single time. This rearrangement joins TRBV7-6 to TRBJ2-1, with D tentatively TRBD1 (5 bases). The germline V and J ends were trimmed by 4 bases and 8 bases, with 12 bases remaining between them. The CDR3 is 13 residues long. Germline CDR1 is SGHVS and CDR2 is FNYEAQ. In DNA, the CDR3 is TGTGCCAGCAGCTCAAATCTAGGGGATGAGCAGTTCTTC. Protein sequence: CASSSNLGDEQFF. Full variable domain (missing parts from reference TRBV7-6 and TRBJ2-1): GAGVSQSPRYKVTKRGQDVALRCDPISGHVSLYWYRQALGQGPEFLTYFNYEAQQDKSGLPNDRFSAERPEGSISTLTIQRTEQRDSAMYRCASSSNLGDEQFFGPGTRLTVL.

The chain recombines TRBV13 with TRBJ2-1, with 9 bases aligning to TRBD2. The V segment lost 5 bases and the J segment 8 bases; nucleotides outside the gene matches: 13. This CDR3 is 16 amino acids long. Germline lookup yields CDR1 PRHDT and CDR2 FYEKMQ (reference sequence). The CDR3 region is CASSKARTSDTHEQFF. The CDR3 DNA is TGTGCCAGCAGCAAGGCCCGGACTAGCGATACCCATGAGCAGTTCTTC.

This chain connects TRBV30 to TRBJ1-2, with a possible D match to TRBD1 (5 bases). Germline CDR1 is GTSNPN and CDR2 is SVGIG (reference sequence). V was shortened by 5 bases and J by 13 bases, with 26 bases between the two germline ends. The CDR3 has 14 amino acids. The CDR3 spells CAWESRGTLRISTF. For the CDR3, the DNA is TGTGCCTGGGAGTCAAGGGGCACACTCCGGATAAGCACCTTC.

V usage is TRBV15 and J usage is TRBJ2-7; weak D call: TRBD2 (6 bases). The germline gives CDR1 LNHNV, CDR2 YYDKDF (reference sequence). The CDR3 covers 15 residues. Trimming took 0 bases from V and 7 from J, leaving 16 bases between them. This CDR3 is CATSRDHGEVKEQYF. Here the CDR3 DNA reads TGTGCCACCAGCAGAGATCACGGGGAGGTGAAGGAGCAGTACTTC.

The chain joins TRBV5-6 to TRBJ1-2, with 8 bases lining up with TRBD1. The CDR3 length is 15 residues. The germline CDR1 and CDR2 sequences are SGHDT and YYEEEE. V dropped 1 base and J dropped 4; count of bases not matched to a gene: 6. The CDR3 loop reads CASSLRTGRIYGYTF. CDR3 bases: TGTGCCAGCAGCTTGCGGACAGGGAGGATCTATGGCTACACCTTC.

Here the CDR3 reads CASSPRTGYEQYF. Here the CDR3 DNA reads TGTGCCAGTAGTCCTAGGACAGGGTACGAGCAGTACTTC. The chain employs TRBV19 and TRBJ2-7, with TRBD1 identical over 8 bases. Germline values: CDR1 LNHDA, CDR2 SQIVND (reference sequence). The CDR3 runs to 13 residues. With 5 bases clipped from V and 4 bases from J, the junction kept 4 bases outside the gene matches. The full variable domain, in which reference TRBV19 and TRBJ2-7 provide the parts outside the CDR3, is DGGITQSPKYLFRKEGQNVTLSCEQNLNHDAMYWYRQDPGQGLRLIYYSQIVNDFQKGDIAEGYSVSREKKESFPLTVTSAQKNPTAFYLCASSPRTGYEQYFGPGTRLTVT.

V and J are TRBV29-1 and TRBJ2-1, with 8 nucleotides matching TRBD1. V lost 4 bases and J lost 6; bases outside the gene matches: 5. Germline V lookup: CDR1 SQVTM, CDR2 ANQGSEA. The CDR3 sequence is 13 residues long. The CDR3 DNA reads as TGCAGCGTTGGGACAGGGATGAGCAATGAGCAGTTCTTC. Protein: CSVGTGMSNEQFF.

This chain joins TRBV7-8 and TRBJ2-3; the match to TRBD2 covers 8 bases. Unmatched junction bases numbered 10, after V lost 5 bases and J lost 0 bases. The CDR3 has 17 residues. Germline V gives CDR1 SGHVS, CDR2 FQNEAQ. The CDR3 region is CASSPGLDFYSTDTQYF. Written as DNA, the CDR3 is TGTGCCAGCAGCCCGGGACTAGACTTCTATAGCACAGATACGCAGTATTTT.

The V and J genes are TRBV10-1 and TRBJ2-7; 8 bases map to TRBD1. Germline CDR1 and CDR2: WNHNN and SYGVQD (reference sequence). The length of the CDR3 is 15 residues. After removal of 3 bases from V and 2 bases from J, the junction contained 6 bases not matched to a gene. CDR3 amino acids: CASSETPDRAYEQYF. The DNA for the CDR3 is TGCGCCAGCAGTGAAACCCCGGACAGGGCCTACGAGCAGTACTTC.

The table lists this clone with a few counts. V usage is TRBV7-2 and J usage is TRBJ2-2, with 9 nucleotides matching TRBD2. V dropped 3 bases and J dropped 2; count of bases not matched to a gene: 1. The CDR3 covers 15 residues. The V gene's germline CDR1 is SGHTA and CDR2 FQGNSA. CDR3 sequence: CASSLGLANTGELFF. The CDR3 DNA is TGTGCCAGCAGCTTGGGACTAGCAAACACCGGGGAGCTGTTTTTT. The whole variable domain, remainder taken from reference TRBV7-2 and TRBJ2-2, is GAGVSQSPSNKVTEKGKDVELRCDPISGHTALYWYRQSLGQGLEFLIYFQGNSAPDKSGLPSDRFSAERTGGSVSTLTIQRTQQEDSAVYLCASSLGLANTGELFFGEGSRLTVL.

V is TRBV19 and J is TRBJ2-4; no clear D. Trimming removed 1 base at V and 0 bases at J, with 7 bases between. This CDR3 comprises 15 residues. Germline assignment: CDR1 LNHDA and CDR2 SQIVND (reference sequence). CDR3 in amino acids: CASSIVDLAKNIQYF. The CDR3 DNA follows: TGTGCCAGTAGTATAGTAGATCTAGCCAAAAACATTCAGTACTTC.

A single count supports this clone. The chain recombines TRBV28 with TRBJ1-1; no definite D call. V gave up 3 bases and J gave up 3 bases, with 5 bases separating them. This CDR3 is built from 12 residues. CDR1 and CDR2 from the germline V gene are MDHEN and SYDVKM. CDR3 region: CASSLRYTEAFF. The DNA for the CDR3 is TGTGCCAGCAGTTTGAGGTACACTGAAGCTTTCTTT.

This chain connects TRBV5-4 to TRBJ1-2, with 9 positions matching TRBD1. CDR3 length: 15 amino acids. V was clipped by 4 bases and J by 2 bases; unmatched bases: 6. Per the germline V gene, CDR1 is SGHNT and CDR2 is YYREEE (reference sequence). CDR3 nucleotide sequence: TGTGCCAGCAGCCCCTACGGACAGGGGAACTATGGCTACACCTTC. The encoded protein is CASSPYGQGNYGYTF.

The chain recombines TRBV18 with TRBJ2-5; 8 bases are shared with TRBD2. The J call may be faulty, since TRBJ2-7 better matches the DNA end. In germline, CDR1 is KGHSH, CDR2 LQKENI. CDR3 size: 15 residues. CDR3 in amino acids: CASSQAWSGGYEQYF. The CDR3 DNA sequence: TGTGCCAGCTCCCAGGCCTGGTCGGGAGGGTACGAGCAGTACTTC.